This TCR beta chain was found in a study of blood T cells in healthy people across ages. V lost 4 bases to trimming and J lost 3 bases; unmatched junction nucleotides: 12. CDR3 length equals 17 residues. Together with a sample-barcoded 5' primer, a J-beta primer mix was included in a second PCR lasting roughly 6 to 12 cycles. Via MiXCR, TCRdb re-called the 5' RACE reads, giving one row per CDR3 protein. Of roughly 410,000 distinct CDR3 sequences listed, 50% to 60% were seen once; the top ten hold approximately 51%. This chain links TRBV12-3 or TRBV12-4 with TRBJ2-5, with 9 positions matching TRBD1. Sequencing used blood. The TCR comes from a man between 60 and 75 years old in good health. The CDR3 loop is CASSSKMGQGREETQYF. The CDR3 DNA reads TGTGCCAGCAGTTCTAAGATGGGACAGGGAAGAGAAGAGACCCAGTACTTC.